The 3 T cell receptor beta chains below were found in one sample sequenced in a study of control samples from healthy donors and cancer patients. Some clones are missing from TCRdb's copy, which holds only in-frame ones; the method was immunoSEQ multiplex PCR. The table includes roughly 150,000 clones, 88% detected once. Input material: blood. The receptors here all came from a man between 18 and 29 years old in good health.

V gene TRBV28 combines with J gene TRBJ2-3; D unresolved. The ends were cut back, 5 bases at V and 0 bases at J, with 12 bases in the middle. Germline CDR1 and CDR2: MDHEN and SYDVKM. This CDR3 has 15 amino acids. The CDR3 DNA reads TGTGCCAGCAGTCCCTCCAGTTCTAGCACAGATACGCAGTATTTT. It specifies CASSPSSSSTDTQYF.

The chain employs TRBV27 and TRBJ2-7, with a weak D call TRBD1 (7 bases). Germline V gene sequence: CDR1 MNHEY, CDR2 SMNVEV (reference sequence). This CDR3 region has 14 residues. Trimming removed 4 bases at V and 9 bases at J, with 19 bases between. CDR3 in DNA: TGTGCCAGCAGTTCCAGACAGGGAGGAAGGGGGCAGTACTTC. Its translation: CASSSRQGGRGQYF.

V is TRBV30 and J is TRBJ2-7; 7 nucleotides agree with TRBD1. CDR3 size: 14 residues. The germline V gene has CDR1 GTSNPN and CDR2 SVGIG (reference sequence). J lost 2 bases, V lost 5 bases, and 9 bases had no gene match. CDR3 residues: CAWGDSSYAYEQYF. CDR3 nucleotides: TGTGCCTGGGGGGACAGTTCCTATGCCTACGAGCAGTACTTC.